This entry features one T cell receptor beta chain sequence. MiXCR was run by TCRdb on the 5' RACE reads, yielding one entry per CDR3 protein. The sample records about 64,000 distinct CDR3 sequences, 22% being singletons. The V end was cut by 2 bases, the J end by 6 bases, with 11 bases between. The germline V gene has CDR1 MNHEY and CDR2 SVGAGI. The CDR3 sequence is 14 residues long. The memory fraction was CD4+CD45RO+CD25- cells. This receptor was identified in a female donor with breast cancer. Specimen: memory CD4+ T cells sorted from a lymph node. Subset denoted: memory CD4+ T cells, CD4+CD45RO+CD25-. The chain links TRBV6-5 to TRBJ1-5; no clear D gene. The CDR3 protein is CASSYKGWGQPQHF. The CDR3 bases are TGTGCCAGCAGTTACAAGGGTTGGGGTCAGCCCCAGCATTTT.